A selection of T cell receptor beta chains follows, all from one sample in a study of blood T cells in healthy people across ages. Using its own MiXCR run on the 5' RACE reads, TCRdb lists one record per CDR3 protein. This table holds around 1,000,000 distinct CDR3 sequences, about 23% found once. The same sample was also studied in work on T cells of mothers and their children.

Sequenced material: blood. The receptor set was obtained from a girl between 2 and 10 years old in good health. Both conserved end residues are part of each CDR3. The order of the fields is clone size, J gene, V gene, D gene, CDR3 protein, CDR3 DNA. A D gene is named only where the DNA matches it firmly. A clone size is listed for some rows: how often the clone was seen (once, few, many), or a class if it is expanded.

few | TRBJ2-7 | TRBV11-2 | TRBD1 | CASRWTGSYEQYF | TGTGCCAGCAGGTGGACAGGGAGCTACGAGCAGTACTTC
few | TRBJ1-4 | TRBV12-3/TRBV12-4 | - | CASSLSYERLFF | TGTGCCAGCAGTCTCAGCTATGAAAGACTGTTTTTT
- | TRBJ2-1 | TRBV20-1 | TRBD2 | CSGLAGGLNEQLF | TGCAGTGGGTTAGCGGGAGGGCTGAATGAGCAGCTCTTC
- | TRBJ2-1 | TRBV9 | TRBD2 | CASAGTSLFNEQFF | TGTGCCAGCGCCGGGACTAGCCTCTTCAATGAGCAGTTCTTC
few | TRBJ2-7 | TRBV3-1 | - | CASSQGDPAILEQYF | TGTGCCAGCAGCCAAGGGGACCCTGCAATTTTGGAGCAGTACTTC
few | TRBJ1-3 | TRBV12-3/TRBV12-4 | - | CASTRRGTGNTIYF | TGTGCCAGCACGAGGCGGGGAACTGGAAACACCATATATTTT
few | TRBJ2-7 | TRBV11-2 | TRBD1 | CASSPPPGTGSYEQYF | TGTGCCAGCAGCCCTCCGCCCGGGACAGGCTCCTACGAGCAGTACTTC
- | TRBJ1-2 | TRBV4-3 | - | CASSQRSGLDGYTF | TGCGCCAGCAGCCAAAGGTCAGGGTTAGATGGCTACACCTTC
many | TRBJ1-1 | TRBV12-5 | TRBD1 | CASGPNRGVLNTEAFF | TGTGCTAGTGGTCCCAACAGGGGAGTACTGAACACTGAAGCTTTCTTT
- | TRBJ2-1 | TRBV20-1 | TRBD2 | CSARPGLAGHNEQFF | TGCAGTGCGCGACCGGGACTAGCGGGACACAATGAGCAGTTCTTC
few | TRBJ2-1 | TRBV11-2 | TRBD2 | CASSLDHAGGVHEQFF | TGTGCCAGCAGCTTAGATCACGCGGGAGGGGTCCATGAGCAGTTCTTC
- | TRBJ1-2 | TRBV6-5 | - | CASSYSIRRDGFHGCTF | TGTGCCAGCAGTTACTCGATTAGGCGGGACGGCTTTCATGGCTGCACCTTC
- | TRBJ1-3 | TRBV7-2 | - | CASSPGRGSGNTIYF | TGTGCCAGCAGCCCAGGACGGGGATCTGGAAACACCATATATTTT
few | TRBJ2-5 | TRBV3-1 | TRBD2 | CASSQGTSGSPGGETQYF | TGTGCCAGCAGCCAAGGGACTAGCGGGAGTCCTGGAGGAGAGACCCAGTACTTC
many | TRBJ2-2 | TRBV28 | - | CASTGNTGELFF | TGTGCCAGCACCGGGAACACCGGGGAGCTGTTTTTT
- | TRBJ1-5 | TRBV4-1 | TRBD1 | CASSHDTGTGGNQPQHF | TGCGCCAGCAGCCACGATACCGGGACAGGGGGCAATCAGCCCCAGCATTTT
- | TRBJ2-3 | TRBV9 | - | CAISPEGGNGNTQYF | TGTGCCATCAGCCCAGAGGGCGGGAATGGCAATACGCAGTATTTT
- | TRBJ2-1 | TRBV4-1 | TRBD1 | CASSPLRGSGNAQFF | TGCGCCAGCAGCCCTCTCAGGGGGAGCGGCAATGCGCAGTTCTTC
few | TRBJ2-5 | TRBV18 | TRBD2 | CASSPRPLPSGRARETQYF | TGTGCCAGCTCACCACGTCCCCTGCCTAGCGGGAGGGCCAGGGAGACCCAGTACTTC
- | TRBJ2-1 | TRBV7-9 | TRBD2 | CASGVAGGGPSYNEQFF | TGTGCCAGCGGGGTAGCGGGTGGCGGTCCATCCTACAATGAGCAGTTCTTC
- | TRBJ2-1 | TRBV9 | - | CASSSRAAGSYNEQFF | TGTGCCAGCAGCTCACGGGCAGCGGGCTCCTACAATGAGCAGTTCTTC
- | TRBJ2-7 | TRBV7-2 | - | CASSLLIEGEQYF | TGTGCCAGCAGCTTATTGATTGAAGGCGAGCAGTACTTC
- | TRBJ2-1 | TRBV11-2 | TRBD2 | CASSLLRAGANNEQFF | TGTGCCAGCAGCTTACTTCGAGCGGGAGCTAATAATGAGCAGTTCTTC
once | TRBJ2-1 | TRBV12-3/TRBV12-4 | - | CASVTGEPSYNEQFF | TGTGCCAGCGTGACGGGAGAACCGTCCTACAATGAGCAGTTCTTC
- | TRBJ1-1 | TRBV18 | - | CASSPRGPEAFF | TGTGCCAGCTCACCACGTGGGCCTGAAGCTTTCTTT
- | TRBJ1-5 | TRBV12-3/TRBV12-4 | - | CASSRQDRQPQHF | TGTGCCAGCAGTAGACAGGATCGGCAGCCCCAGCATTTT
few | TRBJ1-4 | TRBV20-1 | - | CSAKVLERQAGNEKLFF | TGCAGTGCTAAAGTCCTTGAGAGACAGGCGGGGAATGAAAAACTGTTTTTT
few | TRBJ2-1 | TRBV5-1 | TRBD2 | CASSGRAGVNEQFF | TGCGCCAGCAGCGGTAGGGCGGGAGTCAATGAGCAGTTCTTC
- | TRBJ1-1 | TRBV7-7 | - | CASSPGPPTEAFF | TGTGCTAGCAGCCCAGGGCCTCCAACTGAAGCTTTCTTT
few | TRBJ2-1 | TRBV9 | - | CASSVGDLHNEQFF | TGTGCCAGCAGCGTAGGGGACTTACACAATGAGCAGTTCTTC
few | TRBJ2-3 | TRBV20-1 | TRBD1 | CSARNQGALLRDTQYF | TGCAGTGCTAGGAACCAGGGGGCACTCCTAAGAGATACGCAGTATTTT
- | TRBJ2-5 | TRBV29-1 | - | CSVRWQARETQYF | TGCAGCGTTCGATGGCAGGCCAGGGAGACCCAGTACTTC
- | TRBJ1-4 | TRBV7-2 | - | CASRRVNEKLFF | TGTGCCAGCAGGAGGGTTAATGAAAAACTGTTTTTT
- | TRBJ2-7 | TRBV28 | - | CAIGDPGTLYEQYF | TGTGCCATCGGGGACCCAGGGACCCTCTACGAGCAGTACTTC
- | TRBJ2-2 | TRBV29-1 | - | CSVDGGLGGELFF | TGCAGCGTTGATGGGGGACTCGGCGGGGAGCTGTTTTTT
few | TRBJ1-3 | TRBV4-1 | - | CASSLIDTYSGNTIYF | TGCGCCAGCAGCCTAATCGACACCTACTCTGGAAACACCATATATTTT
- | TRBJ2-3 | TRBV7-9 | TRBD1 | CASSFTLGTGEEDTQYF | TGTGCCAGCAGCTTTACACTTGGGACAGGGGAAGAAGATACGCAGTATTTT
- | TRBJ2-3 | TRBV6-1 | - | CARATPRRYF | TGTGCCAGGGCGACCCCACGGCGGTATTTT
- | TRBJ1-2 | TRBV29-1 | - | CSVLDGGRVDGYTF | TGCAGCGTCTTAGATGGGGGACGGGTGGATGGCTACACCTTC
- | TRBJ2-3 | TRBV4-1 | TRBD2 | CASSQDGLADTDTQYF | TGCGCCAGCAGCCAAGACGGACTAGCGGACACAGATACGCAGTATTTT
- | TRBJ1-3 | TRBV28 | - | CASTPSPAISGNTIYF | TGTGCCAGCACCCCATCTCCAGCCATCTCTGGAAACACCATATATTTT
few | TRBJ1-3 | TRBV6-1 | - | CASTTAGSSGNTIYF | TGTGCCAGTACGACAGCCGGATCCTCTGGAAACACCATATATTTT